This TCR beta chain originates from a study of shared clonotypes between healthy human individuals. Regarding the study as a whole: Some naive CD4 clonotypes, roughly 4.7%, turned up in common across a handful of donors. Larger richness was generally estimated for naive than memory subsets. Enrolling few donors narrowed the genetic and exposure-history diversity that was represented.

This table comes from immunoSEQ multiplex PCR, and its TCRdb copy is limited to in-frame clones, with some not included. The top ten clones hold 0.5% to 0.6% of a sample with more than 850,000 clones, 75% to 80% of them seen once. Per the germline V gene, CDR1 is MGHRA and CDR2 is YSYEKL. The CDR3 consists of 16 residues. V lost 1 base to trimming and J lost 4 bases, with 16 bases between them. A single count supports this clone. The antigen is undetermined. Sequences were obtained from memory CD4+ T cells from PBMCs. Regarding subset: CD45RA-negative fraction. The V call is TRBV4-1, the J call TRBJ2-5; maybe TRBD2 (5 bases). This TCR came from a man aged 18 to 29 in good health. Some clones in this sample may be carry-over from other donors' samples. As DNA, the CDR3 is TGCGCCAGCAGCCAAGGGACTGGCTTGTTTGGAGAGACCCAGTACTTC. This sequence encodes CASSQGTGLFGETQYF.